Below are 23 T cell receptor beta chains sequenced from a single sample in a study of regulatory T cells in long-lasting Graves disease. The sample's time point: persistent/refractory GD, antithyroid drugs over 5 years with positive TRAb. Construction of the TCR library relied on RNA isolated from PBMCs. Through Arm-PCR of CDR3 regions and iRepertoire HTBI primers, TCR beta libraries were built. One entry per CDR3 protein, called by TCRdb with MiXCR from the multiplex PCR reads. Of 500,000 to 700,000 distinct CDR3 sequences listed, 30% are singletons. Sequencing used peripheral blood mononuclear cells (PBMCs), obtained when the disease was refractory, from a patient treated with antithyroid drugs. These receptors were taken from a female donor with Graves disease.

This clonotype was seen many times. The chain recombines TRBV19 with TRBJ2-7, with 9 positions matching TRBD1. The CDR3 spans 14 residues. V lost 9 bases and J lost 2; bases outside the gene matches: 8. Per germline, CDR1 LNHDA and CDR2 SQIVND (reference sequence). The chain's CDR3 is CASSPGQGPYEQYF. In nucleotides, the CDR3 is TGTGCCAGCAGCCCGGGACAGGGCCCCTACGAGCAGTACTTC.

This chain joins TRBV2 and TRBJ2-1, with 8 positions matching TRBD2. The V and J ends lost 10 bases and 10 bases, in that order; junction bases with no gene match: 18. The CDR3 extends over 15 amino acids. Germline lookup yields CDR1 SNHLY and CDR2 FYNNEI. CDR3: CANPLTSGPTWEQFF. The CDR3 DNA reads TGTGCCAACCCCCTCACTAGCGGCCCTACATGGGAGCAGTTCTTC.

In its sample, this clonotype was seen a few times. The CDR3: CASSYSGSRSGETQYF. The DNA of the CDR3 is TGTGCCAGCAGTTACTCAGGGAGCCGATCTGGAGAGACCCAGTACTTC. The rearrangement joins TRBV6-2 or TRBV6-3 to TRBJ2-5; D is possibly TRBD2 (5 bases). Germline V gives CDR1 MNHEY, CDR2 SVGEGT. This CDR3 spans 16 amino acids. V was clipped by 0 bases and J by 4 bases, with 15 bases between them.

This clonotype was observed many times. CDR3 in DNA: TGCAGTGCCTTCACCCGCAACAGGGATGAAAAACTGTTTTTT. Translated, it gives CSAFTRNRDEKLFF. V and J are TRBV20-1 and TRBJ1-4, with D possibly TRBD1 on 6 matching bases. This CDR3 has 14 residues. V was trimmed by 6 bases and J by 6 bases, leaving 17 bases between them. Germline V gene sequence: CDR1 DFQATT, CDR2 SNEGSKA (reference sequence).

This clonotype was recorded a few times. J is TRBJ1-4 and V is TRBV12-3 or TRBV12-4; D call uncertain. Between the trimmed V and J ends, which lost 8 bases and 6 bases, there was a span of 16 bases. The CDR3 totals 14 residues. In DNA form, the CDR3 reads TGTGCCAGCCGGAACCGTGGCGGGTATGAAAAACTGTTTTTT. Residues: CASRNRGGYEKLFF.

The chain has TRBV2 and TRBJ2-1, with D perhaps TRBD1 (6 bases). The CDR3 sequence is 11 residues long. Trimming removed 8 bases from V and 8 bases from J, with 10 bases in between. Germline V gene data show CDR1 as SNHLY and CDR2 as FYNNEI. The chain's CDR3 is CASGQGYEQFF. The CDR3 DNA reads TGTGCCAGCGGGCAGGGGTATGAGCAGTTCTTC.

CDR3 loop: CSAGHPNTEAFF. The DNA of the CDR3 is TGCAGCGCGGGACACCCGAACACTGAAGCTTTCTTT. The chain combines TRBV29-1 with TRBJ1-1; weak D call: TRBD1 (6 bases). The V end lost 7 bases, the J end lost 1 base, and 10 bases lay between the germline ends. CDR3 size: 12 residues. Germline lookup yields CDR1 SQVTM and CDR2 ANQGSEA.

The chain carries TRBV2 and TRBJ1-2; 7 bases are shared with TRBD1. Germline CDR1 is SNHLY and CDR2 is FYNNEI. After removal of 1 base from V and 4 bases from J, the junction contained 12 bases not matched to a gene. This CDR3 is built from 17 residues. The CDR3 loop is CASSEGGLTGPSYGYTF. The DNA for the CDR3 is TGTGCCAGCAGTGAAGGGGGACTGACAGGGCCGAGCTATGGCTACACCTTC.

This clonotype was observed a handful of times. This chain joins TRBV20-1 and TRBJ1-1; D call uncertain. The CDR3 consists of 13 residues. V lost 3 bases and J 2 bases, leaving 10 bases between the germline ends. Looked up from germline, CDR1 is DFQATT and CDR2 is SNEGSKA (reference sequence). CDR3 residues: CSARSQFNTEAFF. The CDR3 coding sequence is TGCAGTGCTAGGAGCCAGTTTAACACTGAAGCTTTCTTT.

To note about this clonotype: The junction does not match germline at one end; this may be a read error. The chain links TRBV5-4 to TRBJ2-7; 10 positions match TRBD1. CDR3 length: 15 amino acids. Germline V gives CDR1 SGHNT, CDR2 YYREEE (reference sequence). The CDR3 DNA reads as TGTGCCATCAGCCTATTCGGACAGGGGGACGGGGAGCAGTACTTC. Its protein is CAISLFGQGDGEQYF.

The gene calls are TRBV9 and TRBJ2-5; the match to TRBD1 covers 7 bases. With 3 bases clipped from V and 0 bases from J, the junction kept 8 bases outside the gene matches. Germline V gene sequence: CDR1 SGDLS, CDR2 YYNGEE. The CDR3 runs to 16 residues. The CDR3 nucleotides are TGTGCCAGCAGCGCTAGGGACAGAATGTACCAAGAGACCCAGTACTTC. Its protein is CASSARDRMYQETQYF. Supplemented by reference TRBV9 and TRBJ2-5, the full variable domain reads DSGVTQTPKHLITATGQRVTLRCSPRSGDLSVYWYQQSLDQGLQFLIQYYNGEERAKGNILERFSAQQFPDLHSELNLSSLELGDSALYFCASSARDRMYQETQYFGPGTRLLVL.

This clonotype was detected a few times. This chain uses TRBV7-8 with TRBJ1-5, with TRBD1 matching 7 bases. The CDR3 runs 15 residues. CDR1 SGHVS and CDR2 FQNEAQ come from the germline V gene. V lost 4 bases to trimming and J lost 8 bases; unmatched junction nucleotides: 11. Written as DNA, the CDR3 is TGTGCCAGCAGCTCCAGGAGGGGGCTGGCGGAGCCCCAGCATTTT. Amino acid sequence: CASSSRRGLAEPQHF.

This chain uses TRBV30 with TRBJ2-7; 7 bases agree with TRBD2. Germline V lookup: CDR1 GTSNPN, CDR2 SVGIG (reference sequence). Trimming cost V 0 bases and J 0 bases; bases outside gene matches: 2. This CDR3 spans 14 amino acids. CDR3 sequence: CAWSVLADSYEQYF. As DNA, the CDR3 is TGTGCCTGGAGTGTCCTAGCGGACTCCTACGAGCAGTACTTC.

The chain combines TRBV10-3 with TRBJ2-5, with TRBD1 matching 9 bases. Trimming removed 6 bases from V and 4 bases from J; junction bases left unmatched: 3. The CDR3 contains 13 residues. CDR1 ENHRY and CDR2 SYGVKD come from the germline V gene. The CDR3, as DNA: TGTGCCATCAGCCCGACAGGGGGAGAGACCCAGTACTTC. It yields the protein CAISPTGGETQYF.

V is TRBV20-1 and J is TRBJ1-5; 7 nucleotides agree with TRBD1. The germline V gene has CDR1 DFQATT and CDR2 SNEGSKA (reference sequence). V shed 3 bases and J 6 bases; nucleotides not matched to a gene: 8. The CDR3 sequence is 14 residues long. CDR3 bases: TGCAGTGCTAGTGGTGCGACAGGGCGTCAGCCCCAGCATTTT. Translated: CSASGATGRQPQHF.

This clonotype was seen only a few times. The CDR3 loop is CASSESGDREVYF. CDR3 nucleotides: TGCGCCAGCAGTGAGTCGGGAGACAGGGAGGTGTACTTC. The chain is built from TRBV10-2 and TRBJ2-7; tentative D call: TRBD1 (7 bases). Looked up from germline, CDR1 is WSHSY and CDR2 is SAAADI. The CDR3 is 13 residues long. With 0 bases removed from V and 12 bases from J, the gap between germline ends came to 15 bases.

The chain couples TRBV5-4 to TRBJ1-2; D may be TRBD1 (5 bases). V was trimmed by 4 bases and J by 6 bases, leaving 16 bases between them. CDR3 length: 14 residues. Germline V CDR1 and CDR2: SGHNT, YYREEE (reference sequence). The CDR3 loop reads CASSAGHREDGYTF. Here the CDR3 DNA reads TGTGCCAGCAGCGCTGGACACCGGGAAGATGGCTACACCTTC.

This clonotype was seen at least ten times. V gene TRBV12-3 or TRBV12-4 combines with J gene TRBJ1-4; D may be TRBD1 (6 bases). V lost 7 bases, J lost 9 bases, and 15 bases lay in between. This CDR3 has 13 amino acids. CDR3 sequence reads: CASIAGTPKKLFF. For the CDR3, the DNA is TGTGCCAGCATCGCCGGGACACCAAAAAAACTGTTTTTT.

This clonotype was counted at least ten times. This chain links TRBV28 with TRBJ1-2; possible D gene TRBD1, 5 bases. CDR3 size: 14 residues. The V gene's germline CDR1 is MDHEN and CDR2 SYDVKM. V gave up 7 bases and J gave up 7 bases, with 19 bases separating them. The CDR3 here is CASKETPGLSGYTF. The CDR3 DNA follows: TGTGCCAGCAAGGAAACTCCGGGACTGAGTGGCTACACCTTC.

This clonotype was counted only a few times. This chain uses TRBV5-1 with TRBJ1-4; D ambiguous. Per germline, CDR1 SGHRS and CDR2 YFSETQ. V was cut by 0 bases and J by 8 bases, with 11 bases left in between. The CDR3 has 14 residues. The CDR3 loop is CASSLDRVEEKLFF. The CDR3 DNA reads as TGCGCCAGCAGCTTGGACAGAGTCGAAGAAAAACTGTTTTTT.

This clonotype was seen only a few times. CDR3 coding DNA: TGCAGTGCTTGGGACAGTAGGGTTCACGGGGAGCTGTTTTTT. It yields the protein CSAWDSRVHGELFF. The chain uses TRBV20-1 and TRBJ2-2, with 7 positions matching TRBD1. Trimming removed 5 bases from V and 7 bases from J; junction bases left unmatched: 10. Germline V gene data show CDR1 as DFQATT and CDR2 as SNEGSKA (reference sequence). The CDR3 is 14 residues long.

The chain carries TRBV6-2 or TRBV6-3 and TRBJ2-2; 11 bases agree with TRBD2. The J segment lost 8 bases and the V segment lost 2 bases, leaving 10 bases of the junction unmatched. The length of the CDR3 is 17 residues. Germline V gives CDR1 MNHEY, CDR2 SVGEGT. CDR3 in DNA: TGTGCCAGCAGTTACCGGCTAGCGGGAGGCCCAGGGGGGGAGCTGTTTTTT. This translates into CASSYRLAGGPGGELFF.

The V and J genes are TRBV6-1 and TRBJ2-7, with D perhaps TRBD1 or TRBD2 (5 bases each). V was cut by 3 bases and J by 3 bases, with 12 bases left in between. The germline CDR1 and CDR2 sequences are MNHNS and SASEGT. CDR3 size: 14 residues. The CDR3 is CASSEYRDVYEQYF. The DNA for the CDR3 is TGTGCCAGCAGTGAGTATCGGGACGTCTACGAGCAGTACTTC.